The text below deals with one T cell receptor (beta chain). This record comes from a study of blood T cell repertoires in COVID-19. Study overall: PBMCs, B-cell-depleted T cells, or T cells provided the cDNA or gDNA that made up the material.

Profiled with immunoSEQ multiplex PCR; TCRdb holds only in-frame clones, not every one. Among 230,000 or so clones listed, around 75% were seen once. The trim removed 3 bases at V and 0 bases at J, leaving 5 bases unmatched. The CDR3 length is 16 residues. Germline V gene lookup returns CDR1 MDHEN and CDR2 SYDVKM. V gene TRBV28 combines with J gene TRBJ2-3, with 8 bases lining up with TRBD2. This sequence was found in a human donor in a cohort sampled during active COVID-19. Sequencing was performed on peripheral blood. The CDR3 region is CASSFNGRDSTDTQYF. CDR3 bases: TGTGCCAGCAGTTTCAACGGGAGGGATAGCACAGATACGCAGTATTTT.